The T cell receptor beta chain under discussion was sequenced for a study of CD8+ T cells in alopecia areata. The wider study: Treated patients were dosed with oral tofacitinib, taking 5 to 10 mg twice daily.

Germline CDR1 reads MGHRA; CDR2 reads YSYEKL. Trimming removed 3 bases from V and 2 bases from J; junction bases left unmatched: 3. This CDR3 has 15 residues. cDNA reverse transcribed from extracted RNA served as the sequencing template. Assay used: immunoSEQ multiplex PCR; TCRdb lists only in-frame clones, some missing. The sample holds 170,000 or so clones, around three fifths seen once. Regarding treatment: oral pan-JAK inhibitor, 5-10 mg twice daily. The source was CD8+ T cells sorted from blood, collected at week 24, from a patient treated with tofacitinib. V usage is TRBV4-1 and J usage is TRBJ1-2; 10 positions agree with TRBD1. This TCR was sampled from a human donor with alopecia areata. The CDR3 spells CASSHGQGGNYGYTF. CDR3 DNA sequence: TGCGCCAGCAGCCACGGACAGGGGGGAAACTATGGCTACACCTTC.